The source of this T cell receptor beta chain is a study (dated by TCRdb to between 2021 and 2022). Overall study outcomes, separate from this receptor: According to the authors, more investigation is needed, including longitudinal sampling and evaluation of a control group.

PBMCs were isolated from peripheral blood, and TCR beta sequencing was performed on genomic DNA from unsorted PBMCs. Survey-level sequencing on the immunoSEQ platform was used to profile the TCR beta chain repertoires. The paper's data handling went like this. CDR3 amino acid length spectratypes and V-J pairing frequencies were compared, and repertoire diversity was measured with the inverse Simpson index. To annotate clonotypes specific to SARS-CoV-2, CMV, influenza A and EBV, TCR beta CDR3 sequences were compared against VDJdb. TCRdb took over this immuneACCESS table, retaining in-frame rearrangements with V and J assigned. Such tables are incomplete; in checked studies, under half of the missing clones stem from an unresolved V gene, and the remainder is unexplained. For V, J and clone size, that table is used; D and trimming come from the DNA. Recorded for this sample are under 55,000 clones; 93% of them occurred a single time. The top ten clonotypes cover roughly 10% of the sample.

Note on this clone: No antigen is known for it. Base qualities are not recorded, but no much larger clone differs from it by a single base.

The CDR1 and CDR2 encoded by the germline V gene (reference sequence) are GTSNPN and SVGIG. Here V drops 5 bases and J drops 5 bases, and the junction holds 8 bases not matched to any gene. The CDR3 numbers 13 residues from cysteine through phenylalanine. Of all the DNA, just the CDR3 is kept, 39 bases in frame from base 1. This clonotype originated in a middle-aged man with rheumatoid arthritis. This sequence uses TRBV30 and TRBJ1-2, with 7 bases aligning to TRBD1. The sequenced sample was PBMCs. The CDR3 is CAWGKTGIYGYTF. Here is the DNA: TGTGCCTGGGGTAAGACAGGGATTTATGGCTACACCTTC.